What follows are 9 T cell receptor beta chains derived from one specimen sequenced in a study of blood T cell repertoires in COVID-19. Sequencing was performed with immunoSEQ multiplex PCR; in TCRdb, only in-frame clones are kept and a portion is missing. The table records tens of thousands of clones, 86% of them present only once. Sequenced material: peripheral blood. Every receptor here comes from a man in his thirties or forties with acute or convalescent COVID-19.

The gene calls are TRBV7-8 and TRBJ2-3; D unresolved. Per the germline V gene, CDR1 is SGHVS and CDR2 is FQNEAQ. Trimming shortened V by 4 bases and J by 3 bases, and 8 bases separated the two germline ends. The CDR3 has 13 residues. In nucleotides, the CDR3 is TGTGCCAGCAGCTCCGACACTACAGATACGCAGTATTTT. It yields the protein CASSSDTTDTQYF.

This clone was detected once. CDR3 sequence: CASSPLWGPDRTNTEAFF. The CDR3 nucleotides are TGTGCCAGCAGCCCCTTATGGGGGCCGGACAGGACGAACACTGAAGCTTTCTTT. V gene TRBV3-1 (or the pseudogene TRBV3-2) combines with J gene TRBJ1-1, with 7 bases aligning to TRBD1. The CDR3 totals 18 residues. Germline V gives CDR1 LGHDT, CDR2 YNNKEL (reference sequence). V was clipped by 4 bases and J by 1 base; unmatched bases: 15.

The CDR3 nucleotides read TGTGCCAGCAGCCCGAGGAACACTGAAGCTTTCTTT. It codes for CASSPRNTEAFF. This sequence joins TRBV5-6 and TRBJ1-1; D uncertain. Per the germline V gene, CDR1 is SGHDT and CDR2 is YYEEEE. The CDR3 covers 12 residues. Trimming stripped 4 bases from V and 1 base from J, with 5 bases between.

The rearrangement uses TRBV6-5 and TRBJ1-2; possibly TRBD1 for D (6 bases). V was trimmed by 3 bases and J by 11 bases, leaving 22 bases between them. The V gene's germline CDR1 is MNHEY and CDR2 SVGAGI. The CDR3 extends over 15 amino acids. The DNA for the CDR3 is TGTGCCAGCAGTTATACCGACAGGATCCCTATTGGGTACACCTTC. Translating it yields CASSYTDRIPIGYTF.

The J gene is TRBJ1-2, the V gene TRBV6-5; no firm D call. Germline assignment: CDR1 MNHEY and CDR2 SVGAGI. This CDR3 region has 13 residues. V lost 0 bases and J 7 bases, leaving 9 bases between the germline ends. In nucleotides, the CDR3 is TGTGCCAGCAGTTACTCCCCGAGGGCTGGCTACACCTTC. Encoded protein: CASSYSPRAGYTF.

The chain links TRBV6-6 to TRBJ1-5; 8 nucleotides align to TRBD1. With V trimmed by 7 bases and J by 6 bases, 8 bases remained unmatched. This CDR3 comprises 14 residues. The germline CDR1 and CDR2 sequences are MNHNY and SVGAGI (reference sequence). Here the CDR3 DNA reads TGTGCCAGCAACCGACGGACAGGGAGTCAGCCCCAGCATTTT. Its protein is CASNRRTGSQPQHF.

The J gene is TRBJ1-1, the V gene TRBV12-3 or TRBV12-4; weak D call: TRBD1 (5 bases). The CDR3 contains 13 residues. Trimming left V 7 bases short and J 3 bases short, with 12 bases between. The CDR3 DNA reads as TGTGCCAGCAATCTCAGGGTGGACACTGAAGCTTTCTTT. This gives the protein CASNLRVDTEAFF.

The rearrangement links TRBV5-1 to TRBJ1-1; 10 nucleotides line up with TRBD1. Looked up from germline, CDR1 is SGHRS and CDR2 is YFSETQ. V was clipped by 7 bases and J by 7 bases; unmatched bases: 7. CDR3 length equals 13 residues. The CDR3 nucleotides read TGCGCCAGCTCTGGGACAGGGGAGTTTGAAGCTTTCTTT. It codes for CASSGTGEFEAFF.

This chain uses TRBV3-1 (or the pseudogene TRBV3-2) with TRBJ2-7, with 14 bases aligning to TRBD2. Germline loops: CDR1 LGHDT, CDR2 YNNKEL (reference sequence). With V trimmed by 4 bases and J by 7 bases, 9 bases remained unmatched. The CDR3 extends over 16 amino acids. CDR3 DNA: TGTGCCAGCAGCCCCTGGGGACTAGCGGGAGCGGGGGAGCAGTACTTC. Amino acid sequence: CASSPWGLAGAGEQYF.